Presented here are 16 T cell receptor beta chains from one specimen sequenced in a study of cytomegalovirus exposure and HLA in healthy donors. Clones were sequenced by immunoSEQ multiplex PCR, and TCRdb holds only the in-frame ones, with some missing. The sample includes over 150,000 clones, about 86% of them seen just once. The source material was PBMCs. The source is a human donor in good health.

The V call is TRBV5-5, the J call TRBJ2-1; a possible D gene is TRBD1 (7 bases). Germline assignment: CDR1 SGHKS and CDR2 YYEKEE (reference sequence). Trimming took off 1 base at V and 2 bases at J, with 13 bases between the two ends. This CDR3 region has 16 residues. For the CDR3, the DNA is TGTGCCAGCAGCTTGAATGGCAGGGGGGCCTACAATGAGCAGTTCTTC. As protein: CASSLNGRGAYNEQFF.

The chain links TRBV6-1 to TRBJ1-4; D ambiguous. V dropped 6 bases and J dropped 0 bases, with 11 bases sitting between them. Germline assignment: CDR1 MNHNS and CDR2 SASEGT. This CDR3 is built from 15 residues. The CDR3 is CASRQSTATNEKLFF. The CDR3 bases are TGTGCCAGCAGACAGAGTACTGCAACTAATGAAAAACTGTTTTTT.

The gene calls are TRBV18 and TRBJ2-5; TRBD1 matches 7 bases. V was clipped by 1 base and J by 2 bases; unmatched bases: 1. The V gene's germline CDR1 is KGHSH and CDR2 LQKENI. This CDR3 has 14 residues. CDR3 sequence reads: CASSPQTGQETQYF. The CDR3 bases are TGTGCCAGCTCACCACAGACAGGGCAAGAGACCCAGTACTTC.

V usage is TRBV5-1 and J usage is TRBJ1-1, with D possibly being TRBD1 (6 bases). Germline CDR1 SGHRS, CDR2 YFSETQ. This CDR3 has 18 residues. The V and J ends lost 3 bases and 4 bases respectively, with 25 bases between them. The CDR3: CASSSRSRTVVNGTEAFF. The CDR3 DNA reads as TGCGCCAGCAGCTCTCGGTCTCGGACAGTGGTAAACGGCACTGAAGCTTTCTTT.

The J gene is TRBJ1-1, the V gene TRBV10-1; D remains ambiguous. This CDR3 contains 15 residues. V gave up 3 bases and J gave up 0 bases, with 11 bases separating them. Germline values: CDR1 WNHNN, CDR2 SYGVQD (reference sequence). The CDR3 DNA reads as TGCGCCAGCAGTGAATATGAGGGAATGAACACTGAAGCTTTCTTT. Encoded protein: CASSEYEGMNTEAFF.

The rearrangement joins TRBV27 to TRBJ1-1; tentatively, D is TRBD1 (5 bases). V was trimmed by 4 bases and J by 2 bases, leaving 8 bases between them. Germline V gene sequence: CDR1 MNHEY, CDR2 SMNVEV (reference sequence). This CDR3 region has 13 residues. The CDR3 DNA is TGTGCCAGCAGTTGGGGGGGTAACACTGAAGCTTTCTTT. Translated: CASSWGGNTEAFF.

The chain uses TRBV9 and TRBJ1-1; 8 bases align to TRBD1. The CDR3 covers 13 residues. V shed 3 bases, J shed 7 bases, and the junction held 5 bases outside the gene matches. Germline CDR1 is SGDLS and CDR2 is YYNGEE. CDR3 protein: CASSASGGSEAFF. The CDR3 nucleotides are TGTGCCAGCAGCGCCTCAGGGGGCAGTGAAGCTTTCTTT.

This chain's CDR3 is CASSSAGIGEQYF. CDR3 in DNA: TGTGCCAGCAGTTCGGCGGGGATCGGCGAGCAGTACTTC. This chain uses TRBV25-1 with TRBJ2-7, with a possible D match to TRBD2 (6 bases). The CDR3 sequence is 13 residues long. CDR1 and CDR2 (germline): MGHDK, SYGVNS. Between the trimmed V and J ends, which lost 5 bases and 6 bases, there was a span of 14 bases.

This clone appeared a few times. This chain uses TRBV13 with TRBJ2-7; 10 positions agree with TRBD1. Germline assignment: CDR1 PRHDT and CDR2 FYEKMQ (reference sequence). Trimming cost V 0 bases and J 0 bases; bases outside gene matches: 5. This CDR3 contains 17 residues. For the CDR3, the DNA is TGTGCCAGCAGCTTAGGATGGGGACAGGGGAACTCCTACGAGCAGTACTTC. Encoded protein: CASSLGWGQGNSYEQYF. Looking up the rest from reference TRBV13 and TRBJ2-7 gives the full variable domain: AAGVIQSPRHLIKEKRETATLKCYPIPRHDTVYWYQQGPGQDPQFLISFYEKMQSDKGSIPDRFSAQQFSDYHSELNMSSLELGDSALYFCASSLGWGQGNSYEQYFGPGTRLTVT.

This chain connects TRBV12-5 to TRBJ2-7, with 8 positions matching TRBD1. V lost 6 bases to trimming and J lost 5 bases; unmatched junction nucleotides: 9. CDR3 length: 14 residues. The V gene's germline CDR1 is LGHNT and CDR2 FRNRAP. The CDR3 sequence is CASGPRQGTHEQYF. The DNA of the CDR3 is TGTGCTAGTGGACCCAGACAGGGGACCCACGAGCAGTACTTC.

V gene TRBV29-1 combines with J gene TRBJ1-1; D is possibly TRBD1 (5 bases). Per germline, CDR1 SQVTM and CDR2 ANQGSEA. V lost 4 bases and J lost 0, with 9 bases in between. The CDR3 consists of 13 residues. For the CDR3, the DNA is TGCAGCGTTGCGGGACTTATGAACACTGAAGCTTTCTTT. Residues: CSVAGLMNTEAFF.

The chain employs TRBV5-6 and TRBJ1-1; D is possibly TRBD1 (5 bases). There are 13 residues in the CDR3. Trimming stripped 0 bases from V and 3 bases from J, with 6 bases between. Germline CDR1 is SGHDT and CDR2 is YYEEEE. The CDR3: CASSLGRDTEAFF. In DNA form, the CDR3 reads TGTGCCAGCAGCTTGGGCAGGGACACTGAAGCTTTCTTT.

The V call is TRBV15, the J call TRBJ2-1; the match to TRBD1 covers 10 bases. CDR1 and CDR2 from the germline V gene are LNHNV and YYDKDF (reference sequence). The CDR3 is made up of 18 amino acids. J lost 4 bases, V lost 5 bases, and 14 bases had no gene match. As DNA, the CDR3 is TGTGCCACCAGCGGTTCCGGGACAGGGGCCCTTAATTACAATGAGCAGTTCTTC. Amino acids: CATSGSGTGALNYNEQFF.

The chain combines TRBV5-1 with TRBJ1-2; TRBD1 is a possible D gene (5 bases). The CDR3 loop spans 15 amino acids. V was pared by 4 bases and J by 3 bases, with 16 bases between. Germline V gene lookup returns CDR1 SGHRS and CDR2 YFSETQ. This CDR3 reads CASSGGGVGDYGYTF. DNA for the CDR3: TGCGCCAGCAGCGGCGGGGGAGTAGGGGACTATGGCTACACCTTC.

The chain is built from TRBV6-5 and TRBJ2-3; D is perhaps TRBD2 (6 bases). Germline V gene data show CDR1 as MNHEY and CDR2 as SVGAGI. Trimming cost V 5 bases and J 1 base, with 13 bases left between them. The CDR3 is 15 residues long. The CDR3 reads CASSRMASGTDTQYF. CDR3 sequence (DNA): TGTGCCAGCAGTAGAATGGCTAGCGGCACAGATACGCAGTATTTT.

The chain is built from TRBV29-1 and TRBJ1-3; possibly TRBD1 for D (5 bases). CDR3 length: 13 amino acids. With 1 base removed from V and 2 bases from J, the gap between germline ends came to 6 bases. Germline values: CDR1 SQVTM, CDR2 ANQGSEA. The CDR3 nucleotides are TGCAGCGTTGAAGCCAGGGCTGGAAACACCATATATTTT. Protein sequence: CSVEARAGNTIYF.